This T cell receptor beta chain stems from a study of T cells in Graves' hyperthyroidism and ophthalmopathy. RNA transcripts provided the source from which TCR beta CDR3 regions were amplified. HTBI primers were employed in a first-round RT-PCR of the TCR CDR3. TCRdb itself ran the multiplex PCR reads through MiXCR, one entry per CDR3 protein. This table holds roughly 500,000 distinct CDR3 sequences, 40% to 50% found once. In the case of this clonotype: The antigen remains undetermined.

Any patient presenting with uncontrolled infection, other autoimmune disease, pregnancy or lactation was left out. Diagnostic assessment was based on clinical symptoms, serum thyroxine and TRAb, thyroid ultrasound and orbital computed tomography. Germline V gives CDR1 ENHRY, CDR2 SYGVKD. The CDR3 extends over 14 amino acids. The J segment lost 8 bases and the V segment lost 0 bases, leaving 6 bases of the junction unmatched. General study findings and limits: Ophthalmopathy was distinguished from stable hyperthyroidism by 13 V-J signatures. Ophthalmopathy, as predicted by the model, came a median about seven months after the prediction.

Sequenced input: peripheral blood or thyroid tissue (not recorded which). This chain links TRBV10-3 with TRBJ1-2, with 7 bases aligning to TRBD1. The TCR sequence derives from an adult woman with Graves' disease, either hyperthyroidism or ophthalmopathy (not recorded which). The CDR3 sequence is CAISESPGGGGYTF. For the CDR3, the DNA is TGTGCCATCAGTGAGTCGCCAGGAGGGGGCGGCTACACCTTC.